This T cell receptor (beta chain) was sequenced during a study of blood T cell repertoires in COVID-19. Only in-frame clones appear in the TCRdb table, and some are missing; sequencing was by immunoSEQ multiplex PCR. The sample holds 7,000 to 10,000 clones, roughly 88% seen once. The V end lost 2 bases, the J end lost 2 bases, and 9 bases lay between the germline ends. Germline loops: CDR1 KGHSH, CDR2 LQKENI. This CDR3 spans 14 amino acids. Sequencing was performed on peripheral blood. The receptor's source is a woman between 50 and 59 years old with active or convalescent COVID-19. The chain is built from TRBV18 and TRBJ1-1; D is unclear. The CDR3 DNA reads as TGTGCCAGCTCACCAGGGCAAACCAACACTGAAGCTTTCTTT. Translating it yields CASSPGQTNTEAFF.